The rows below give T cell receptor beta chains drawn from one sample of a study of blood T cell repertoires in COVID-19. TCRdb's copy holds only in-frame clones and misses some; the assay was immunoSEQ multiplex PCR. Of under 300,000 clones listed, over 70% were seen once; the top ten hold 4.5% to 6.5%. The material sequenced was peripheral blood. The source is a man of 80 years or more with acute or convalescent COVID-19. The CDR3 runs from the conserved cysteine through the conserved F or W. A D gene is named only where the DNA matches it firmly. Where a row states a size, it is once, few, many or the class of an expanded clone; other rows omit it.

abundance | d_gene | j_gene | v_gene | CDR3aa | CDR3nt
- | - | TRBJ2-5 | TRBV6-1 | CASSENGLPTETQYF | TGTGCCAGCAGTGAAAATGGACTTCCTACGGAGACCCAGTACTTC
- | - | TRBJ2-7 | TRBV9 | CASSVGAGGLSGEQYF | TGTGCCAGCAGCGTAGGGGCAGGGGGGCTTTCGGGCGAGCAGTACTTC
- | TRBD1 | TRBJ1-1 | TRBV3-1/TRBV3-2 | CASSRMDRTEAFF | TGTGCCAGCAGCCGCATGGACAGGACTGAAGCTTTCTTT
few | TRBD1 | TRBJ2-3 | TRBV30 | CAWSVQGQSTDTQYF | TGTGCCTGGAGTGTACAGGGACAGAGCACAGATACGCAGTATTTT
- | TRBD2 | TRBJ2-7 | TRBV18 | CASSPSTSDSYEQYF | TGTGCCAGCTCACCCTCGACTAGCGACTCCTACGAGCAGTACTTC
- | TRBD2 | TRBJ2-1 | TRBV7-2 | CASSLTSGSTYNEQFF | TGTGCCAGCAGCCTGACTAGCGGGAGCACGTACAATGAGCAGTTCTTC
- | TRBD1 | TRBJ2-7 | TRBV11-2 | CASSLEPGTGSPYEQYF | TGTGCCAGCAGCTTAGAGCCAGGGACAGGATCCCCCTACGAGCAGTACTTC
once | TRBD1 | TRBJ2-5 | TRBV5-1 | CASSSGTGQETQYF | TGCGCCAGCAGCTCCGGGACAGGACAAGAGACCCAGTACTTC
- | - | TRBJ2-7 | TRBV5-6 | CASSSGLNYEQYF | TGTGCCAGCAGCTCGGGACTTAACTACGAGCAGTACTTC
- | - | TRBJ2-7 | TRBV1 | CTSSQRPGLAGGPEQYF | TGCACCAGCAGCCAGCGTCCGGGACTAGCGGGAGGGCCGGAGCAGTACTTC
- | TRBD1 | TRBJ1-6 | TRBV5-4 | CASSPNPGQPIIGSPLHF | TGTGCCAGCAGCCCGAATCCGGGACAGCCCATTATCGGTTCACCCCTCCACTTT
- | TRBD1 | TRBJ1-1 | TRBV18 | CASSPLQGKGTEAFF | TGTGCCAGCTCACCGTTACAGGGGAAGGGAACTGAAGCTTTCTTT
- | - | TRBJ2-3 | TRBV18 | CASSPPSSLDTQYF | TGTGCCAGCTCACCACCTAGTAGTTTGGATACGCAGTATTTT
- | TRBD1 | TRBJ1-5 | TRBV5-1 | CASSPTGTLGPQHF | TGCGCCAGCAGCCCGACAGGGACCTTAGGGCCCCAGCATTTT
- | - | TRBJ2-3 | TRBV4-1 | CASSQDRGFGSSAQYF | TGCGCCAGCAGCCAAGATCGGGGGTTCGGCTCTTCGGCGCAGTATTTT
- | - | TRBJ2-2 | TRBV9 | CASSVELATGELFF | TGTGCCAGCAGCGTAGAGCTAGCCACCGGGGAGCTGTTTTTT
- | - | TRBJ2-3 | TRBV7-9 | CASSFATGWSTQYF | TGTGCCAGCAGCTTCGCGACAGGTTGGAGTACGCAGTATTTT
- | TRBD1 | TRBJ2-7 | TRBV27 | CASRSSGTVSSYEQYF | TGTGCCAGCAGATCATCCGGGACAGTGAGCTCCTACGAGCAGTACTTC
- | TRBD2 | TRBJ2-7 | TRBV28 | CASSTGTSAYEQYF | TGTGCCAGCTCGACCGGGACTAGCGCTTACGAGCAGTACTTC
medium-sized | TRBD1 | TRBJ1-6 | TRBV14 | CASSQGTGLYSPLHF | TGTGCCAGCAGCCAGGGGACAGGGTTGTACTCACCCCTCCACTTT
- | TRBD1 | TRBJ2-5 | TRBV11-3 | CASSLGGQGAVETQYF | TGTGCCAGCAGCTTAGGGGGACAGGGGGCCGTGGAGACCCAGTACTTC
many | TRBD2 | TRBJ2-1 | TRBV7-3 | CASSPSGLNYNEQFF | TGTGCCAGCAGCCCATCGGGACTAAACTACAATGAGCAGTTCTTC
- | - | TRBJ2-2 | TRBV6-2/TRBV6-3 | CASSYRRAGTGELFF | TGTGCCAGCAGTTACAGAAGGGCGGGGACCGGGGAGCTGTTTTTT
- | - | TRBJ1-6 | TRBV3-1/TRBV3-2 | CASRTTHSSYNSPLHF | TGTGCCAGCAGAACAACTCACAGCTCCTATAATTCACCCCTCCACTTT
- | - | TRBJ2-5 | TRBV7-9 | CASSLPSSMRETQYF | TGTGCCAGCAGCTTACCTAGCAGTATGCGGGAGACCCAGTACTTC
- | - | TRBJ1-4 | TRBV5-4 | CASSLQGNEKLFF | TGTGCCAGCAGCTTACAGGGAAATGAAAAACTGTTTTTT
few | - | TRBJ1-1 | TRBV6-1 | CASSEVHLVTEAFF | TGTGCCAGCAGTGAAGTACACCTGGTGACTGAAGCTTTCTTT
- | - | TRBJ1-3 | TRBV10-3 | CAISESPGSGGNTIYF | TGTGCCATCAGTGAGTCCCCAGGGTCAGGTGGAAACACCATATATTTT
- | - | TRBJ2-3 | TRBV5-1 | CASSPSHWGGNTDTQYF | TGCGCCAGCAGCCCATCCCATTGGGGCGGCAACACAGATACGCAGTATTTT
- | - | TRBJ2-3 | TRBV12-2 | CASRITTIDRGAHTDTQYF | TGTGCAAGTCGCATAACCACGATCGACAGGGGGGCTCACACAGATACGCAGTATTTT
- | TRBD2 | TRBJ2-7 | TRBV19 | CASNLGREAPYEQYF | TGTGCCAGTAACCTCGGGCGGGAGGCCCCCTACGAGCAGTACTTC
- | TRBD2 | TRBJ2-7 | TRBV5-1 | CASRFSGANEQYF | TGCGCCAGCAGATTTAGCGGGGCCAACGAGCAGTACTTC